These 26 T cell receptor beta chains were sequenced from one sample in a study of spatial heterogeneity in lung cancer. These receptors are not linked to any known antigen. TCRdb analysed the 5' RACE reads with MiXCR anew, one entry per CDR3 protein. The sample lists some 11,000 distinct CDR3 sequences; 4.5% to 6.5% were seen once. Whole-study findings and limits: Within tumors, counts of expanded alpha and beta TCRs tracked tumor mutation counts.

Sample time point: sample taken at primary tumor resection. The specimen comprised lung tumor tissue, sampled at surgery. These receptors all come from a male donor with early-stage non-small cell lung cancer.

This clonotype was seen ten or more times. In a library made to pick up alpha chains, this beta chain is a stray read with a size that means little. This sequence joins TRBV20-1 and TRBJ1-5; maybe TRBD1 (5 bases). The CDR3 length is 13 residues. Germline CDR1 DFQATT, CDR2 SNEGSKA (reference sequence). The V gene lost 3 bases and the J gene lost 7 bases, with 13 bases spanning the gap. The CDR3 loop is CSASGGAGQPQHF. CDR3 nucleotides: TGCAGTGCTAGCGGTGGGGCAGGACAGCCCCAGCATTTT.

Many counts were recorded for this clonotype. The library was prepared for alpha chains; this beta chain is a stray read, so its frequency means little. This chain links TRBV12-3 or TRBV12-4 with TRBJ1-2; D call uncertain. This CDR3 is built from 16 residues. The V gene lost 3 bases and the J gene lost 7 bases, with 21 bases spanning the gap. The CDR3: CASSLWGYADLGGYTF. The CDR3 bases are TGTGCCAGCAGTTTGTGGGGTTACGCGGATTTAGGTGGCTACACCTTC.

With respect to this clonotype: This beta chain appears as a stray read in a library generated for alpha chains; its size is not informative. The chain has TRBV6-2 or TRBV6-3 and TRBJ2-3; 7 bases line up with TRBD2. The V segment lost 6 bases and the J segment 2 bases; nucleotides outside the gene matches: 11. The CDR3 extends over 16 amino acids. CDR1 and CDR2 (germline): MNHEY, SVGEGT. The CDR3 DNA reads as TGTGCCAGCAGCCCTTGGGAGGGAGGATTCACAGATACGCAGTATTTT. Translation gives CASSPWEGGFTDTQYF.

Note on this clonotype: A clone one base away is much larger, so this may be a read error. This beta chain is a stray read from a library made for alpha chains; its abundance is not meaningful. The rearrangement uses TRBV7-2 and TRBJ2-3; the D gene is possibly TRBD2 (6 bases). The CDR3 spans 13 residues. Germline V gene lookup returns CDR1 SGHTA and CDR2 FQGNSA. The CDR3, as DNA: TGTGCCAGCAGCCAACTAGCTCCAGATATGCAGTATTTT. Translated, it gives CASSQLAPDMQYF.

This clonotype was detected ten times or more. The library was prepared for alpha chains; this beta chain is a stray read, so its frequency means little. The chain combines TRBV3-1 with TRBJ2-1; D perhaps matches TRBD2 (5 bases). Trimming cost V 0 bases and J 6 bases, with 12 bases left between them. The CDR3 extends over 15 amino acids. Germline lookup yields CDR1 LGHDT and CDR2 YNNKEL (reference sequence). CDR3 coding DNA: TGTGCCAGCAGCCAAGAGTCTAGCTTAAGCAATGAGCAGTTCTTC. Protein product: CASSQESSLSNEQFF.

This clonotype was counted many times. This beta chain is an unintended read in a library built for alpha chains; its size means little. V usage is TRBV9 and J usage is TRBJ1-5, with a weak D call TRBD1 (6 bases). CDR1 and CDR2 from the germline V gene are SGDLS and YYNGEE. Trimming shortened V by 3 bases and J by 5 bases, and 15 bases separated the two germline ends. The CDR3 is made up of 15 amino acids. The CDR3 bases are TGTGCCAGCAGCGCCGGGACACGGGCCGATCAGCCCCAGCATTTT. The encoded protein is CASSAGTRADQPQHF. The complete variable domain, with remaining parts taken from reference TRBV9 and TRBJ1-5, reads DSGVTQTPKHLITATGQRVTLRCSPRSGDLSVYWYQQSLDQGLQFLIQYYNGEERAKGNILERFSAQQFPDLHSELNLSSLELGDSALYFCASSAGTRADQPQHFGDGTRLSIL.

This clonotype was seen repeatedly, ten times or more. Since the library was made to target alpha chains, this beta chain is a stray read and its abundance is not meaningful. V usage is TRBV3-1 and J usage is TRBJ2-5; D perhaps matches TRBD1 (6 bases). This CDR3 spans 15 amino acids. V was cut by 2 bases and J by 1 base, with 11 bases left in between. Germline V gene data show CDR1 as LGHDT and CDR2 as YNNKEL (reference sequence). CDR3 sequence reads: CASSQIGTPQETQYF. The CDR3 DNA reads TGTGCCAGCAGCCAAATCGGGACACCCCAAGAGACCCAGTACTTC.

In this sample, this clonotype turned up many times. The library was prepared for alpha chains; this beta chain is a stray read, so its frequency means little. V usage is TRBV6-5 and J usage is TRBJ1-2; the D gene is possibly TRBD1 (5 bases). This CDR3 contains 16 residues. The V gene lost 7 bases and the J gene lost 2 bases, with 20 bases spanning the gap. Germline lookup yields CDR1 MNHEY and CDR2 SVGAGI. CDR3 nucleotide sequence: TGTGCCAGCACCCCGACGGGGAAGGGGAGAAACTATGGCTACACCTTC. Protein sequence: CASTPTGKGRNYGYTF.

The table lists this clonotype with many counts. Because this beta chain is a stray read in a library intended to capture alpha chains, its abundance should not be given much weight. The V call is TRBV6-1, the J call TRBJ2-7; D may be TRBD1 or TRBD2 (5 bases each). From germline, CDR1 is MNHNS and CDR2 SASEGT. Deletions cut 3 bases from V and 1 base from J, with 13 bases between. The CDR3 runs 15 residues. CDR3 protein: CASSEMRGISYEQYF. The CDR3 DNA follows: TGTGCCAGCAGTGAGATGAGGGGCATTTCCTACGAGCAGTACTTC.

By sample share, this clonotype is medium-sized (0.01 to 0.1%). Since it is a stray read in a library aimed at alpha chains, this beta chain has a size that is not meaningful. The chain is built from TRBV9 and TRBJ1-4; TRBD1 agrees at 7 bases. The length of the CDR3 is 15 residues. Germline V gene sequence: CDR1 SGDLS, CDR2 YYNGEE. V lost 1 base and J lost 8; bases outside the gene matches: 8. This CDR3 reads CASSVKPGGLEKLFF. The DNA of the CDR3 is TGTGCCAGCAGCGTAAAACCAGGGGGTTTGGAAAAACTGTTTTTT. The entire variable domain, with the rest obtained from reference TRBV9 and TRBJ1-4, is as follows: DSGVTQTPKHLITATGQRVTLRCSPRSGDLSVYWYQQSLDQGLQFLIQYYNGEERAKGNILERFSAQQFPDLHSELNLSSLELGDSALYFCASSVKPGGLEKLFFGSGTQLSVL.

Regarding this clonotype: A library prepared for alpha chains yielded this beta chain as an off-target read; its size is of little meaning. The chain joins TRBV12-3 or TRBV12-4 to TRBJ2-6, with 10 bases matching TRBD1. J was trimmed by 2 bases and V by 5 bases; bases with no gene match: 3. There are 16 residues in the CDR3. The CDR3 DNA is TGTGCCAGCAGTCCGGGACAGGGGCCTGGGGCCAACGTCCTGACTTTC. Translation gives CASSPGQGPGANVLTF.

This clonotype was counted ten times or more. Since the library was made to target alpha chains, this beta chain is a stray read and its abundance is not meaningful. This chain links TRBV14 with TRBJ2-2; the D is unclear. From germline, CDR1 is SGHDN and CDR2 FVKESK. The CDR3 runs 14 residues. Trimming took 0 bases from V and 1 from J, leaving 3 bases between them. The DNA of the CDR3 is TGTGCCAGCAGCCAAGAACTGAACACCGGGGAGCTGTTTTTT. Amino acid sequence: CASSQELNTGELFF.

This clonotype appeared a few times. This beta chain turned up in a library designed for alpha chains; as an off-target read, its abundance says little. The V gene is TRBV5-1, the J gene TRBJ2-5; 8 positions agree with TRBD2. Germline V CDR1 and CDR2: SGHRS, YFSETQ. Germline trimming cut 0 bases from V and 2 bases from J; bases unmatched to any gene: 9. The CDR3 is 17 residues long. Here the CDR3 DNA reads TGCGCCAGCAGCTTGGGATTTGGTAGCGGGGCTCAAGAGACCCAGTACTTC. Its protein is CASSLGFGSGAQETQYF.

Regarding this clonotype: This beta chain slipped into a library made for alpha chains as a stray read, so its size is not meaningful. The J gene is TRBJ1-4, the V gene TRBV7-2; D unresolved. V lost 4 bases, J lost 1 base, and 13 bases lay in between. The CDR3 is 16 residues long. Per germline, CDR1 SGHTA and CDR2 FQGNSA. In DNA, the CDR3 is TGTGCCAGCAGCTCATCACAGTGGGTAACTAATGAAAAACTGTTTTTT. Translated, it gives CASSSSQWVTNEKLFF.

Of note for this clonotype: This beta chain is an unintended read in a library built for alpha chains; its size means little. The rearrangement joins TRBV20-1 to TRBJ2-1; 11 bases align to TRBD2. This CDR3 region has 14 residues. The ends lost 7 bases at V and 6 bases at J; junction bases unmatched: 8. Germline V gene sequence: CDR1 DFQATT, CDR2 SNEGSKA (reference sequence). Here the CDR3 reads CSGEEGTSGNEQFF. The CDR3 nucleotides are TGCAGTGGAGAGGAAGGGACTAGCGGCAATGAGCAGTTCTTC.

This clonotype showed up just a few times. Because the library targeted alpha chains, this beta chain is an off-target read whose size means little. This chain joins TRBV10-1 and TRBJ2-3, with unresolved D. V was clipped by 3 bases and J by 5 bases, with 3 bases between them. There are 11 residues in the CDR3. Germline V CDR1 and CDR2: WNHNN, SYGVQD (reference sequence). The CDR3 nucleotides are TGCGCCAGCAGTGACCGAGATACGCAGTATTTT. Its translation is CASSDRDTQYF.

This clonotype was seen many times. In a library made to pick up alpha chains, this beta chain is a stray read with a size that means little. This sequence joins TRBV4-1 and TRBJ2-3; the D is unclear. CDR1 is MGHRA, CDR2 YSYEKL, per germline. Trimming left V 3 bases short and J 0 bases short, with 13 bases between. The CDR3 totals 16 residues. The CDR3 spells CASSQGYVGSTDTQYF. The CDR3 DNA reads as TGCGCCAGCAGCCAGGGGTATGTCGGGAGCACAGATACGCAGTATTTT.

This clonotype was seen many times. At one end the junction does not follow the germline gene, possibly because of a read error. This beta chain appears as a stray read in a library generated for alpha chains; its size is not informative. The chain combines TRBV29-1 with TRBJ2-7; D is possibly TRBD1 or TRBD2 (5 bases each). Germline V gives CDR1 SQVTM, CDR2 ANQGSEA. The CDR3 extends over 15 amino acids. This CDR3 reads CSVAGAAEDTYVQYF. In nucleotides, the CDR3 is TGCAGCGTCGCCGGGGCCGCAGAAGACACTTACGTGCAGTACTTC.

This clonotype has a count of ten or more. As an off-target read in a library built for alpha chains, this beta chain has a frequency of little significance. This sequence joins TRBV11-2 and TRBJ1-1, with a weak D call TRBD1 (6 bases). Germline CDR1 SGHAT, CDR2 FQNNGV. V was pared by 4 bases and J by 4 bases, with 10 bases between. The CDR3 has 13 amino acids. Here the CDR3 reads CASSSQQGTEAFF. As DNA, the CDR3 is TGTGCCAGCAGCTCCCAACAGGGCACTGAAGCTTTCTTT.

Turning to this clonotype: Being off target in a library aimed at alpha chains, this beta chain has a size of little meaning. CDR3 nucleotides: TGTGCCAGCACCCGAGGCTGGGGAGGCACAGATACGCAGTATTTT. Translation: CASTRGWGGTDTQYF. The chain couples TRBV6-5 to TRBJ2-3; a weak D match, TRBD2 (5 bases). Germline CDR1 reads MNHEY; CDR2 reads SVGAGI. This CDR3 is built from 15 residues. V lost 7 bases and J 1 base, leaving 15 bases between the germline ends.

This clonotype was recorded many times. This beta chain is an unintended read in a library built for alpha chains; its size means little. The V and J genes are TRBV7-9 and TRBJ1-1; possible D gene TRBD1, 6 bases. Trimming took 0 bases from V and 0 from J, leaving 11 bases between them. Germline lookup yields CDR1 SEHNR and CDR2 FQNEAQ (reference sequence). This CDR3 region has 16 residues. The CDR3 sequence: CASSLAVAGVNTEAFF. The CDR3 DNA follows: TGTGCCAGCAGCTTAGCAGTAGCAGGGGTGAACACTGAAGCTTTCTTT.

This clonotype was seen many times. With the library built for alpha chains, this beta chain is off target and its frequency is not meaningful. The V call is TRBV6-2 or TRBV6-3, the J call TRBJ2-1; 7 nucleotides align to TRBD2. Trimming cost V 8 bases and J 16 bases; bases outside gene matches: 14. The germline gives CDR1 MNHEY, CDR2 SVGEGT. This CDR3 has 12 amino acids. CDR3 sequence (DNA): TGTGCCAGCTCTGAGTTGGGCCGGGAGGAATTCTTC. Translated: CASSELGREEFF.

This clonotype showed up just a few times. Since the library was made to target alpha chains, this beta chain is a stray read and its abundance is not meaningful. V is TRBV7-8 and J is TRBJ2-5; D assignment may be TRBD1 or TRBD2 (5 bases each). V was clipped by 1 base and J by 10 bases, with 7 bases between them. Germline loops: CDR1 SGHVS, CDR2 FQNEAQ. This CDR3 has 11 amino acids. This CDR3 is CASSLVGVQYF. CDR3 bases: TGTGCCAGCAGCTTAGTGGGGGTCCAGTACTTC.

The sample holds many counts of this clonotype. This beta chain is an unintended read in a library built for alpha chains; its size means little. V and J are TRBV4-1 and TRBJ1-6; possible D gene TRBD1, 5 bases. The CDR3 runs 14 residues. Per germline, CDR1 MGHRA and CDR2 YSYEKL. Trimming took 3 bases from V and 4 from J, leaving 7 bases between them. CDR3 in DNA: TGCGCCAGCAGCCAGGGGGGGTATAATTCACCCCTCCACTTT. This codes for CASSQGGYNSPLHF.

Of note for this clonotype: With the library built for alpha chains, this beta chain is off target and its frequency is not meaningful. The CDR3 DNA reads as TGTGCCACCAGTGAGATCAATGAGCAGTTCTTC. Its protein product is CATSEINEQFF. This chain uses TRBV24-1 with TRBJ2-1; D gene unclear. The CDR3 totals 11 residues. The germline CDR1 and CDR2 sequences are KGHDR and SFDVKD. The V and J ends lost 4 bases and 6 bases respectively, with 3 bases between them.

This clonotype was observed at least ten times. This beta chain was picked up by a library intended for alpha chains and is off target, so its count carries little meaning. V and J are TRBV5-1 and TRBJ1-3; possibly TRBD1 for D (5 bases). Germline CDR1 reads SGHRS; CDR2 reads YFSETQ. V lost 0 bases and J 4 bases, leaving 8 bases between the germline ends. The CDR3 sequence is 14 residues long. The CDR3 bases are TGCGCCAGCAGCTTGGAATCAGGGGGAAACACCATATATTTT. Protein sequence: CASSLESGGNTIYF.